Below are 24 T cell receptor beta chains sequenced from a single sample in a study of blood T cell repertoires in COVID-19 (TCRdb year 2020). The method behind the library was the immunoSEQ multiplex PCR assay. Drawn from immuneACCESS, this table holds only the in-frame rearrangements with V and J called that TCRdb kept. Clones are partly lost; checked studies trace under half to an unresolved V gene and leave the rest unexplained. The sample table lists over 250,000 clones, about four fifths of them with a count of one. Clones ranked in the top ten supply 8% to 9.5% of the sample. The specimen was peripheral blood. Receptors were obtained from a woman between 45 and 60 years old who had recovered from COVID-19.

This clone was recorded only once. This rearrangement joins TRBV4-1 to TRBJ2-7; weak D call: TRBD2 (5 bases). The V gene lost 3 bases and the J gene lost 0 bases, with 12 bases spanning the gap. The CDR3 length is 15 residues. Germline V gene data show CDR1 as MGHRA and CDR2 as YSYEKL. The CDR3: CASSHGRGSSYEQYF. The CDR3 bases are TGCGCCAGCAGCCACGGACGTGGGAGCTCCTACGAGCAGTACTTC.

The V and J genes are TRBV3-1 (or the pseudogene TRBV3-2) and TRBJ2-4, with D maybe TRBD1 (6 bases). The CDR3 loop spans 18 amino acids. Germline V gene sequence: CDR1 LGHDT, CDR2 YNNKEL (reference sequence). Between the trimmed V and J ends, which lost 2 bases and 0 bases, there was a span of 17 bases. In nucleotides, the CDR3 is TGTGCCAGCAGCCAAAGTGACAGGAGAACCCTAGCCAAAAACATTCAGTACTTC. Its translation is CASSQSDRRTLAKNIQYF.

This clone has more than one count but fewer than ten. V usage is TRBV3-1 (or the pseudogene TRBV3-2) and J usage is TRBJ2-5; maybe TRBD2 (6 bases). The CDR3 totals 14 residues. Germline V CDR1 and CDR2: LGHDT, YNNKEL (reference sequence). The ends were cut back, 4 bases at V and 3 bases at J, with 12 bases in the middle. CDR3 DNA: TGTGCCAGCAGCCCTATCACGGGAGAAGAGACCCAGTACTTC. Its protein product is CASSPITGEETQYF.

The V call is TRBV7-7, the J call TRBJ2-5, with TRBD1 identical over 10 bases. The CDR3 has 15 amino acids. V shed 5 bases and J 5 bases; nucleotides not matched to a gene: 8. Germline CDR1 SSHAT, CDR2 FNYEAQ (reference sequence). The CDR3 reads CASSTGTGESETQYF. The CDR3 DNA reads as TGTGCCAGCAGCACCGGGACAGGGGAATCGGAGACCCAGTACTTC.

The CDR3 coding sequence is TGTGCCAGCAGTGTCTCCTCACTGTCGAACACCGGGGAGCTGTTTTTT. Protein: CASSVSSLSNTGELFF. The V gene is TRBV2, the J gene TRBJ2-2; D gene ambiguous. The CDR3 is 16 amino acids. Trimming shortened V by 4 bases and J by 0 bases, and 12 bases separated the two germline ends. Germline assignment: CDR1 SNHLY and CDR2 FYNNEI.

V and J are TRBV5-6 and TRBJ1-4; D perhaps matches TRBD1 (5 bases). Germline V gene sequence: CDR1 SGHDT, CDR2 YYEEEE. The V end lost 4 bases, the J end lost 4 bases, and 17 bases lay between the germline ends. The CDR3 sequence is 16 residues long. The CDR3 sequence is CASSLLAGQINEKLFF. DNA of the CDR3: TGTGCCAGCAGCCTTCTTGCAGGGCAAATTAATGAAAAACTGTTTTTT.

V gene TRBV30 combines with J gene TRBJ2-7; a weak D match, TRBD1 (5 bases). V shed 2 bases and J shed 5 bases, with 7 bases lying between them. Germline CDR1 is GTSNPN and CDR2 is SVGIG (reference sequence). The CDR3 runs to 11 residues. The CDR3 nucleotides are TGTGCCTGGAGTCAGGGCCACGAGCAGTACTTC. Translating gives CAWSQGHEQYF.

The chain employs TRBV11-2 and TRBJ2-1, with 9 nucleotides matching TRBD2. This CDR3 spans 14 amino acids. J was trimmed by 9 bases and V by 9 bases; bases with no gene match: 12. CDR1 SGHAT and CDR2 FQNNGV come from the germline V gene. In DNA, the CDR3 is TGTGCCAGTGGGAATAGCGGGAGAGCGGGTGAGCAGTTCTTC. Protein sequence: CASGNSGRAGEQFF.

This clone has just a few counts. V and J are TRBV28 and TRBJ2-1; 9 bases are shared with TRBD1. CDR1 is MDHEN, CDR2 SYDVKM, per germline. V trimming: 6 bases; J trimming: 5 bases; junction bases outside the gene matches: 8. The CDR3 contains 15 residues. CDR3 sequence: CASSPWDRDDNEQFF. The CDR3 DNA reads TGTGCCAGCAGCCCCTGGGACAGGGATGACAATGAGCAGTTCTTC.

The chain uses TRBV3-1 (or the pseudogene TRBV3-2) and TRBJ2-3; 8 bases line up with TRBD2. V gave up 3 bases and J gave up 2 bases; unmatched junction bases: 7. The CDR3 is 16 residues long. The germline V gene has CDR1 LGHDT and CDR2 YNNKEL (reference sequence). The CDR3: CASSHPGLGITDTQYF. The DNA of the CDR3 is TGTGCCAGCAGCCATCCGGGACTAGGGATCACAGATACGCAGTATTTT.

The CDR3 protein is CATSRDTGQGIHYGYTF. The CDR3 coding sequence is TGTGCCACCAGCAGAGATACGGGACAGGGAATTCACTATGGCTACACCTTC. This rearrangement joins TRBV15 to TRBJ1-2; TRBD1 matches 9 bases. The CDR3 length is 17 residues. CDR1 is LNHNV and CDR2 is YYDKDF in the germline V gene (reference sequence). Trimming took 0 bases from V and 3 from J; bases not matched to a gene: 8.

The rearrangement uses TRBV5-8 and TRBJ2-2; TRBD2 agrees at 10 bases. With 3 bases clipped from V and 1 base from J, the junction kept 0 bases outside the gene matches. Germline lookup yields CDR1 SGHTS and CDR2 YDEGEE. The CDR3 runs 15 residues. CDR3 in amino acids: CASSWTSGNTGELFF. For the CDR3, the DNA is TGTGCCAGCAGCTGGACTAGCGGGAACACCGGGGAGCTGTTTTTT.

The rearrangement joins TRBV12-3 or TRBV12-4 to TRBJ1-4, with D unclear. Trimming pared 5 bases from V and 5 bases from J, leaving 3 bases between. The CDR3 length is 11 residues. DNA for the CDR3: TGTGCCAGCAGTCAGAATGAAAAACTGTTTTTT. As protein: CASSQNEKLFF.

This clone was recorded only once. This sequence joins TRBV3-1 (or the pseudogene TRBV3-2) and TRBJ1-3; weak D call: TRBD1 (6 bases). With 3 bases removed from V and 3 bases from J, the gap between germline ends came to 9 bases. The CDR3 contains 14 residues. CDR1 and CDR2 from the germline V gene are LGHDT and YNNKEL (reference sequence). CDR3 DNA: TGTGCCAGCAGCCACTACAGGGATGGAAACACCATATATTTT. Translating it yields CASSHYRDGNTIYF.

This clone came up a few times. In DNA, the CDR3 is TGTGCCAGCAGCCCCGCTGGGGGCCGCATCTATGGCTACACCTTC. As protein: CASSPAGGRIYGYTF. V is TRBV9 and J is TRBJ1-2, with a tentative D call TRBD1 (6 bases). The CDR3 totals 15 residues. Looked up from germline, CDR1 is SGDLS and CDR2 is YYNGEE. V dropped 4 bases and J dropped 4 bases, with 17 bases sitting between them. Together with reference TRBV9 and TRBJ1-2, the CDR3 gives the full variable domain: DSGVTQTPKHLITATGQRVTLRCSPRSGDLSVYWYQQSLDQGLQFLIQYYNGEERAKGNILERFSAQQFPDLHSELNLSSLELGDSALYFCASSPAGGRIYGYTFGSGTRLTVV.

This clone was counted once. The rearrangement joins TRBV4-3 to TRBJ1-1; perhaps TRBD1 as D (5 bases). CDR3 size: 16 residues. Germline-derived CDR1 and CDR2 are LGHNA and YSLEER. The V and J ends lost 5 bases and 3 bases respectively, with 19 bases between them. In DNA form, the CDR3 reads TGCGCCAGCAGCTCACAGGAACTCGGAGGGGACACTGAAGCTTTCTTT. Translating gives CASSSQELGGDTEAFF.

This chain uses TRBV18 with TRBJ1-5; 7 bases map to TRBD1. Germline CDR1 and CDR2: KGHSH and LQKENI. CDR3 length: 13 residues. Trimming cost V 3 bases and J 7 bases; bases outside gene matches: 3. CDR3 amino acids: CASSPDRAQPQHF. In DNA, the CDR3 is TGTGCCAGCTCACCCGACAGGGCCCAGCCCCAGCATTTT.

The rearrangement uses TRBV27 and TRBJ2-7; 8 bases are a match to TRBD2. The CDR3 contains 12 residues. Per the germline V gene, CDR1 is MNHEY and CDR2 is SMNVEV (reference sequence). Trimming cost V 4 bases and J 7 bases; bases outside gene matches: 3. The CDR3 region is CASSSGLGEQYF. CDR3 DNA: TGTGCCAGCAGTTCGGGACTAGGTGAGCAGTACTTC.

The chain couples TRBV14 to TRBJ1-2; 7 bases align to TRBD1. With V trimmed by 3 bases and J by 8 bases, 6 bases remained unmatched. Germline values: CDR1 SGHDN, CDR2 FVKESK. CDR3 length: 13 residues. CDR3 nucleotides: TGTGCCAGCAGCCACCGACAGGGAGACGGCTACACCTTC. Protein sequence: CASSHRQGDGYTF.

CDR3 DNA: TGCGCCAGCAGCCCAAGACAGGGGGAGTCCTACGAGCAGTACTTC. Translation gives CASSPRQGESYEQYF. The chain links TRBV4-3 to TRBJ2-7, with 9 positions matching TRBD1. CDR3 length: 15 residues. V was clipped by 4 bases and J by 1 base; unmatched bases: 5. Germline lookup yields CDR1 LGHNA and CDR2 YSLEER.

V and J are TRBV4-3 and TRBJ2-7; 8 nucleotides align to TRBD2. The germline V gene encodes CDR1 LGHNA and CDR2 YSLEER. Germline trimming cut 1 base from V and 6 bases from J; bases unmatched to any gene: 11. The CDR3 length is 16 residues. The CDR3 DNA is TGCGCCAGCAGCCAAGGGCGAGGACTAGCTGGAGGCGAGCAGTACTTC. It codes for CASSQGRGLAGGEQYF.

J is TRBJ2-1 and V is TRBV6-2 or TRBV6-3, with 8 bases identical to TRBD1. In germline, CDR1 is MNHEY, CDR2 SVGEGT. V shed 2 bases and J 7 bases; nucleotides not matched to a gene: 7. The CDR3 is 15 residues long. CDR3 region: CASSYGDRRANEQFF. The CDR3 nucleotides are TGTGCCAGCAGTTACGGGGACAGGAGGGCGAATGAGCAGTTCTTC.

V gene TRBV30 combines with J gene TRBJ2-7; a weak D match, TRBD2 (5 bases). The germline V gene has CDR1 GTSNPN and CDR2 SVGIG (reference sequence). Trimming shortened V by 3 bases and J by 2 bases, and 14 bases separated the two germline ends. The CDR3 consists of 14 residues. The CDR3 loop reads CAWRDLGSPYEQYF. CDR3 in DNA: TGTGCCTGGAGGGACCTAGGGAGTCCCTACGAGCAGTACTTC. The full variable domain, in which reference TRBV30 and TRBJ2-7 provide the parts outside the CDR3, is SQTIHQWPATLVQPVGSPLSLECTVEGTSNPNLYWYRQAAGRGLQLLFYSVGIGQISSEVPQNLSASRPQDRQFILSSKKLLLSDSGFYLCAWRDLGSPYEQYFGPGTRLTVT.

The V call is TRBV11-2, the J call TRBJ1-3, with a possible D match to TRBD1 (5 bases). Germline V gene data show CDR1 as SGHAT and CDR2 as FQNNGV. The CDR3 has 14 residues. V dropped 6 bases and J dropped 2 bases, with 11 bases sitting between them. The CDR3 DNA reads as TGTGCCAGCAGGCTGCCGGGGGCTGGAAACACCATATATTTT. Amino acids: CASRLPGAGNTIYF.